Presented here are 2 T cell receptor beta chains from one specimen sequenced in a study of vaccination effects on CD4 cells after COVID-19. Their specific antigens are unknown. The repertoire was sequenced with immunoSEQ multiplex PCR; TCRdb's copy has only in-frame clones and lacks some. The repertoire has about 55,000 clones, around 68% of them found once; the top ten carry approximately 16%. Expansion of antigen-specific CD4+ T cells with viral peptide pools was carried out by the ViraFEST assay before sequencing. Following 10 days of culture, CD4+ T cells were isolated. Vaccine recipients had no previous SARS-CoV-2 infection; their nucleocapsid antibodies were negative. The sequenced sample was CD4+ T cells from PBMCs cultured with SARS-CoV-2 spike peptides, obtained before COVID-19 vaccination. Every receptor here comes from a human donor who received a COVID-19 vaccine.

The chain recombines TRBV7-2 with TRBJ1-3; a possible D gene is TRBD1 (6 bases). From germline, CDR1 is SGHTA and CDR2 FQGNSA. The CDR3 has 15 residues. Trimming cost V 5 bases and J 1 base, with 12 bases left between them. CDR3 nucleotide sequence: TGTGCCAGCAGCCCCACAGGACAGTCTGGAAACACCATATATTTT. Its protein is CASSPTGQSGNTIYF. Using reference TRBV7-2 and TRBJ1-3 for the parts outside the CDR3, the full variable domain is GAGVSQSPSNKVTEKGKDVELRCDPISGHTALYWYRQSLGQGLEFLIYFQGNSAPDKSGLPSDRFSAERTGGSVSTLTIQRTQQEDSAVYLCASSPTGQSGNTIYFGEGSWLTVV.

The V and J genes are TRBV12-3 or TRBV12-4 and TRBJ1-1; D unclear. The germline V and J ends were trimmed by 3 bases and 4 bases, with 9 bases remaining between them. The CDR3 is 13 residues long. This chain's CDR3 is CASSFGVVTEAFF. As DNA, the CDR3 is TGTGCCAGCAGTTTCGGGGTCGTCACTGAAGCTTTCTTT.